This section outlines one TCR beta chain sequence together with its context. Ten or more counts support this clonotype. Its antigen remains unidentified. No much larger clonotype is one base removed from it; base qualities were not supplied. All donors were healthy Caucasians. Three unrelated non-twin adults were also sequenced: a male aged 18 to 30, a male aged 50 to 59 and a female aged 50 to 59. Using Miltenyi CD45RO+ enrichment and human naive T-cell isolation kits, memory (CD45RO+) and naive T cells were isolated from PBMC. The library came from 5' RACE. Sequencing relied on an Illumina HiSeq 2000. Template switching introduced a universal primer binding site; the final cDNA contained a unique molecular identifier, enabling accurate counting of TCR cDNA molecules. First-strand cDNA for TCR alpha and beta chains was synthesized from specific primers in the conserved constant-segment region. To control for contamination, every cDNA library was double barcoded, receiving both a SMART-Mk sample barcode and Illumina barcodes. TruSeq adapter sequences and Illumina sample barcodes were added in two successive PCR steps. The Illumina HiSeq platform was used with custom primers to sequence TCR alpha and beta cDNA libraries. Concerning the study's data processing: MiGEC was used to process raw reads and extract unique molecular identifiers, and MiXCR was used to find CDR3 positions. For each individual, recombination models were inferred using an EM algorithm with the repgenHMM and IGoR tools. Shared clonotype analysis was performed with the tcR package in R, normalizing sharing by the product of cloneset sizes. Out-of-frame nonproductive sequences were analyzed to study raw recombination free of thymic and clonal selection effects. The raw public reads went through TCRdb reprocessing: fastp at Q25, MiXCR clone calling, in-frame beta chains kept. Rows with one shared CDR3 protein collapse into an entry with the most common genes and DNA. TCRdb's processing, not the authors' own work, is the source of the V and J calls. The sample has 420,000 or so distinct CDR3 sequences on record, less than 20% of them singletons. Of the sample, less than 15% falls within the top ten clones.

From its cysteine to its phenylalanine, the CDR3 spans 16 amino acids. Here the CDR3 DNA is all that survives: 48 bases in frame from base 1. Sequences MDHEN (CDR1) and SYDVKM (CDR2) are obtained from the germline V gene. Trimming leaves V shorter by 6 bases and J shorter by 3 bases, with the junction holding 8 bases beyond the gene matches. The data are from a study of identical twins (dated by TCRdb to 2015 to 2016). About the investigation overall: To test whether fetal clonotypes persist, this study deep-sequenced TCR alpha and beta repertoires from monozygotic twins, from unrelated adults of various ages, and from cord blood. To rule out contamination, replicate twin experiments were performed at different times with different library preparation protocols.

Overall study results and their limits: Compared with coincidental sharing between unrelated individuals, out-of-frame TCR alpha sequences shared between twins had an excess of sequences with low generation probability. Invariant T cells such as MAIT and iNKT could partly confound zero-insertion analyses, though diverse VJ usage argued against this for most clonotypes. In beta out-of-frame sequences, excess twin sharing was weaker, because having fewer shared sequences lowered the signal-to-noise ratio. In monozygotic twins, recombination models systematically underestimated out-of-frame TCR alpha sharing, but the models matched the sharing seen between unrelated individuals. Because the same donors could not be followed over many years, the conclusions relied on cross-sectional statistical analysis. Abundant cord blood beta clonotypes carried fewer insertions; young adult naive repertoires showed a weaker similar trend, while memory repertoires showed none.

Material: naive T cells sorted from blood. What this sample's cell subset or site label stands for: cells isolated with a human naive T-cell isolation kit. This chain joins TRBV28 to TRBJ1-1; TRBD1 matches 12 bases in the middle. The clonotype originates from a man aged 45 to 65 in good health. The CDR3 protein: CASRGTGGATDTEAFF. In nucleotide form, the sequence is TGTGCCAGCAGGGGGACAGGGGGCGCGACGGACACTGAAGCTTTCTTT.